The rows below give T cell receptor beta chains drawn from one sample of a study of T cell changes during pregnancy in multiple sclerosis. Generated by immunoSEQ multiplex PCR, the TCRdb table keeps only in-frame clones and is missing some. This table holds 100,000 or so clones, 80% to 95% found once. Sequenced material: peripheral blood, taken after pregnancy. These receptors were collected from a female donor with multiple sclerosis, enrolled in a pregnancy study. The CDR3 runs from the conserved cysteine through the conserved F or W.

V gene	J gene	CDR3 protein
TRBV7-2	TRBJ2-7	CASSLLAGTSYEQYF
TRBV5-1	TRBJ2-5	CASSLDGGEFETQYF
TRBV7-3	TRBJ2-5	CASSSTGGLETQYF
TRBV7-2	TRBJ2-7	CASGQGPDYEQYF
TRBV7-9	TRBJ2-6	CASLGGSGANVLTF
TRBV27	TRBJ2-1	CASSSLAGGLEQFF
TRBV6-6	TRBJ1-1	CASSLTTGSEAFF
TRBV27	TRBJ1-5	CASSFGGQPQHF
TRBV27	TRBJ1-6	CASSLLGQGTKDSPLHF
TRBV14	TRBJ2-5	CASSQRLAGVQETQYF
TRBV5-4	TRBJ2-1	CASSFKLVQYNEQFF
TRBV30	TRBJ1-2	CAWRTGVNYGYTF
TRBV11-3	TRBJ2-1	CASSRLAGGMNEQFF
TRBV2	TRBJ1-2	CASKIQGAVYGYTF
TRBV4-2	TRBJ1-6	CASSQDLRGRLPPLHF
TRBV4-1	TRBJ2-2	CASSHPDRDAAGELFF
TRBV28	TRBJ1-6	CASSIIYSPLHF
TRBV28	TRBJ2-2	CASSSLYTGELFF
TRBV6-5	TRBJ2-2	CASSSAGGVAGELFF
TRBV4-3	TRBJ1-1	CASSQVQGWTEAFF
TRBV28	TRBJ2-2	CASSEISNTGELFF
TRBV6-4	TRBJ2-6	CASSDSHGTFRGANVLTF
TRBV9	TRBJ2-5	CASSVGQNQETQYF
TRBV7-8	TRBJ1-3	CASSISPNRGNTIYF
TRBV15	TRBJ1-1	CATSRETGERIRNTEAFF
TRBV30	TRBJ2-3	CAWRGGTSGSSTDTQYF
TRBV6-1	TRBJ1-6	CASSEARQNNSPLHF
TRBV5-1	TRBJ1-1	CASSPLRGNTEAFF
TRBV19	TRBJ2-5	CASSITSGRTGKTQYF
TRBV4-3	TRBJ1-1	CASSQADRGAEAFF